Presented here are 31 T cell receptor beta chains from one specimen sequenced in a study of blood T cell repertoires in COVID-19. Assay used: immunoSEQ multiplex PCR; TCRdb lists only in-frame clones, some missing. The sample has almost 400,000 clones; around 87% are singletons. Sequenced sample: peripheral blood. These receptor sequences come from a woman aged 55 to 70 with COVID-19, enrolled during active disease.

The chain is built from TRBV19 and TRBJ1-3; 12 bases align to TRBD1. Germline CDR1 is LNHDA and CDR2 is SQIVND (reference sequence). The CDR3 totals 15 residues. J lost 11 bases, V lost 5 bases, and 10 bases had no gene match. The CDR3 DNA follows: TGTGCCAGTAGTCAACCGGGACAGGGGGCTCCCTCCATATATTTT. Translated, it gives CASSQPGQGAPSIYF.

V usage is TRBV21-1 and J usage is TRBJ2-7; the table's TRBD1 call for D was not verified on the DNA. TRBV21-1 is deemed a pseudogene. CDR3 size: 14 residues. CDR3 sequence reads: CASNGTGGSYEQYF. DNA of the CDR3: TGTGCCAGCAACGGGACAGGGGGGTCCTACGAGCAGTACTTC.

The V and J genes are TRBV28 and TRBJ2-2; TRBD2 aligns across 9 bases. The CDR3 loop spans 19 amino acids. The germline CDR1 and CDR2 sequences are MDHEN and SYDVKM. After removal of 2 bases from V and 2 bases from J, the junction contained 12 bases not matched to a gene. The CDR3 nucleotides are TGTGCCAGCAGTTTACCCCGCATTAGCGGGGGAGTAAACACCGGGGAGCTGTTTTTT. Translated: CASSLPRISGGVNTGELFF.

V is TRBV7-2 and J is TRBJ2-7; TRBD2 matches 11 bases. Germline V lookup: CDR1 SGHTA, CDR2 FQGNSA. J was trimmed by 1 base and V by 4 bases; bases with no gene match: 6. The CDR3 length is 16 residues. CDR3 residues: CASSSSGLAGSYEQYF. The CDR3, as DNA: TGTGCCAGCAGCTCAAGCGGACTAGCGGGTTCCTACGAGCAGTACTTC. The whole variable domain, filled in from reference TRBV7-2 and TRBJ2-7, reads GAGVSQSPSNKVTEKGKDVELRCDPISGHTALYWYRQSLGQGLEFLIYFQGNSAPDKSGLPSDRFSAERTGGSVSTLTIQRTQQEDSAVYLCASSSSGLAGSYEQYFGPGTRLTVT.

The chain uses TRBV11-2 and TRBJ2-7; weak D call: TRBD1 (6 bases). The CDR3 contains 12 residues. CDR1 SGHAT and CDR2 FQNNGV come from the germline V gene. The V gene lost 10 bases and the J gene lost 2 bases, with 12 bases spanning the gap. CDR3 residues: CATKTGAYEQYF. The CDR3 DNA reads as TGTGCCACCAAGACAGGAGCCTACGAGCAGTACTTC.

This chain joins TRBV12-3 or TRBV12-4 and TRBJ1-4, with unresolved D. The CDR3 runs to 13 residues. V dropped 6 bases and J dropped 4 bases, with 9 bases sitting between them. The CDR3 DNA follows: TGTGCCAGCAGAGCCAGGTTTAATGAAAAACTGTTTTTT. This translates into CASRARFNEKLFF.

The CDR3, as DNA: TGTGCCAGCTCTCGGGGACAGGCAACTAATGAAAAACTGTTTTTT. Its translation is CASSRGQATNEKLFF. This chain links TRBV18 with TRBJ1-4; 8 positions match TRBD1. The CDR3 consists of 15 residues. The V gene end was trimmed by 6 bases and the J gene end by 0 bases; junction bases not matched to a gene: 3. Germline CDR1 KGHSH, CDR2 LQKENI. The variable domain in full, with the rest retrieved from reference TRBV18 and TRBJ1-4, is NAGVMQNPRHLVRRRGQEARLRCSPMKGHSHVYWYRQLPEEGLKFMVYLQKENIIDESGMPKERFSAEFPKEGPSILRIQQVVRGDSAAYFCASSRGQATNEKLFFGSGTQLSVL.

The chain has TRBV11-3 and TRBJ2-2, with 8 bases identical to TRBD2. There are 15 residues in the CDR3. The V segment lost 5 bases and the J segment 4 bases; nucleotides outside the gene matches: 6. Germline CDR1 reads SGHNT; CDR2 reads YENEEA. The CDR3 DNA reads as TGTGCCAGCAGCAAACTCGGGACTAGCACCGGGGAGCTGTTTTTT. Its protein is CASSKLGTSTGELFF.

The rearrangement uses TRBV5-1 and TRBJ1-2; a weak D match, TRBD1 (6 bases). The V gene lost 0 bases and the J gene lost 4 bases, with 10 bases spanning the gap. This CDR3 contains 14 residues. Germline values: CDR1 SGHRS, CDR2 YFSETQ. CDR3 sequence: CASSLGQAFYGYTF. The CDR3 nucleotides are TGCGCCAGCAGCTTGGGACAGGCCTTCTATGGCTACACCTTC.

The V gene is TRBV28, the J gene TRBJ2-7; 9 nucleotides agree with TRBD1. The germline V gene encodes CDR1 MDHEN and CDR2 SYDVKM. CDR3 length: 13 residues. The V gene end was trimmed by 6 bases and the J gene end by 6 bases; junction bases not matched to a gene: 6. CDR3 sequence: CASRQTGGSEQYF. In DNA form, the CDR3 reads TGTGCCAGCAGACAGACAGGGGGAAGCGAGCAGTACTTC.

In nucleotides, the CDR3 is TGTGCCAGTAGTATTACAGGGGTAGGGGCTTTCTTT. Translated: CASSITGVGAFF. The V gene is TRBV19, the J gene TRBJ1-1; 7 nucleotides agree with TRBD1. The CDR3 sequence is 12 residues long. Germline assignment: CDR1 LNHDA and CDR2 SQIVND (reference sequence). J lost 11 bases, V lost 3 bases, and 6 bases had no gene match.

V gene TRBV19 combines with J gene TRBJ1-2; 8 nucleotides align to TRBD1. The trim removed 6 bases at V and 7 bases at J, leaving 13 bases unmatched. This CDR3 has 15 amino acids. CDR1 is LNHDA and CDR2 is SQIVND in the germline V gene (reference sequence). This CDR3 reads CASSKTDREGRGYTF. The CDR3 nucleotides read TGTGCCAGTAGCAAGACGGACAGGGAGGGCCGTGGCTACACCTTC.

V gene TRBV15 combines with J gene TRBJ1-2; maybe TRBD1 (6 bases). Germline V CDR1 and CDR2: LNHNV, YYDKDF (reference sequence). CDR3 size: 15 residues. The germline V and J ends were trimmed by 1 base and 5 bases, with 14 bases remaining between them. The CDR3 here is CATSRGRQGSYGYTF. CDR3 DNA sequence: TGTGCCACCAGCAGAGGAAGGCAGGGGTCGTATGGCTACACCTTC.

The V call is TRBV24-1, the J call TRBJ2-5, with D unclear. Germline lookup yields CDR1 KGHDR and CDR2 SFDVKD. The CDR3 is 16 residues long. The V end was cut by 2 bases, the J end by 5 bases, with 17 bases between. CDR3 in amino acids: CATSDYGSVLQETQYF. The CDR3 DNA follows: TGTGCCACCAGTGATTATGGCAGCGTCCTTCAGGAGACCCAGTACTTC.

The chain links TRBV9 to TRBJ2-2, with D tentatively TRBD2 (6 bases). Trimming removed 5 bases at V and 0 bases at J, with 14 bases between. The CDR3 totals 16 residues. From germline, CDR1 is SGDLS and CDR2 YYNGEE. CDR3 DNA: TGTGCCAGCAGTTATCCCCGGGGGACGAACACCGGGGAGCTGTTTTTT. Its protein product is CASSYPRGTNTGELFF. The variable domain in full, completed from reference TRBV9 and TRBJ2-2, reads DSGVTQTPKHLITATGQRVTLRCSPRSGDLSVYWYQQSLDQGLQFLIQYYNGEERAKGNILERFSAQQFPDLHSELNLSSLELGDSALYFCASSYPRGTNTGELFFGEGSRLTVL.

The genes are TRBV7-9 and TRBJ2-1; TRBD2 matches 16 bases. The CDR3 length is 17 residues. V gave up 5 bases and J gave up 2 bases; unmatched junction bases: 3. Germline V gives CDR1 SEHNR, CDR2 FQNEAQ (reference sequence). In DNA form, the CDR3 reads TGTGCCAGCAGCACCGGGACTAGCGGGGGGGCCTACAATGAGCAGTTCTTC. Translation gives CASSTGTSGGAYNEQFF.

The chain couples TRBV28 to TRBJ2-6; 9 bases match TRBD1. Germline CDR1 reads MDHEN; CDR2 reads SYDVKM. This CDR3 comprises 18 residues. Trimming at V came to 8 bases and at J to 2 bases, leaving 13 bases not matched to a gene. The CDR3 sequence: CASAVPTGGWAGANVLTF. The CDR3 DNA follows: TGTGCCAGCGCCGTCCCGACAGGGGGGTGGGCTGGGGCCAACGTCCTGACTTTC.

The chain couples TRBV5-1 to TRBJ1-1; possibly TRBD1 for D (5 bases). V was cut by 4 bases and J by 3 bases, with 16 bases left in between. The germline gives CDR1 SGHRS, CDR2 YFSETQ. This CDR3 region has 15 residues. CDR3 loop: CASSLDGGRDTEAFF. CDR3 in DNA: TGCGCCAGCAGCCTGGATGGGGGGAGGGACACTGAAGCTTTCTTT.

This clone was recorded only once. This may be a read error, as it is one base from a much larger clone. This CDR3 is also generated by other DNA sequences in the sample. The V and J genes are TRBV9 and TRBJ1-5, with a possible D match to TRBD1 (6 bases). Germline lookup yields CDR1 SGDLS and CDR2 YYNGEE. V lost 0 bases, J lost 2 bases, and 6 bases lay in between. This CDR3 has 14 residues. The CDR3 bases are TGTGCCAGCAGCGTAGGACAGGGCAATCAGCCCCAGCATTTT. Translation gives CASSVGQGNQPQHF.

A word on this clone: Other DNA sequences of this sample code for an identical CDR3. The chain couples TRBV3-1 (or the pseudogene TRBV3-2) to TRBJ1-2, with D perhaps matching TRBD1 (5 bases). Germline CDR1 LGHDT, CDR2 YNNKEL (reference sequence). This CDR3 has 15 residues. The V end lost 4 bases, the J end lost 0 bases, and 12 bases lay between the germline ends. CDR3 DNA: TGTGCCAGCAGCCGAGGAACAGGAGCTAACTATGGCTACACCTTC. This encodes CASSRGTGANYGYTF.

This chain joins TRBV27 and TRBJ1-5; weak D call: TRBD1 (6 bases). Germline V lookup: CDR1 MNHEY, CDR2 SMNVEV (reference sequence). The CDR3 totals 16 residues. The germline V and J ends were trimmed by 6 bases and 2 bases, with 17 bases remaining between them. CDR3 nucleotides: TGTGCCAGCAGGGGGGCCGGGGCGGTGGGCAATCAGCCCCAGCATTTT. It is translated as CASRGAGAVGNQPQHF.

The chain recombines TRBV6-5 with TRBJ2-5, with D possibly being TRBD2 (5 bases). Germline values: CDR1 MNHEY, CDR2 SVGAGI. V lost 8 bases and J lost 2, with 15 bases in between. CDR3 length: 14 residues. CDR3 sequence (DNA): TGTGCCAGCCGCTCGAGGACTTTACAAGAGACCCAGTACTTC. As protein: CASRSRTLQETQYF.

The chain is built from TRBV7-8 and TRBJ1-2; tentative D call: TRBD1 (5 bases). V was clipped by 2 bases and J by 5 bases, with 21 bases between them. The CDR3 is made up of 17 amino acids. Germline assignment: CDR1 SGHVS and CDR2 FQNEAQ. CDR3 amino acids: CASSLIPGLIMGYGYTF. CDR3 nucleotides: TGTGCCAGCAGCTTAATACCGGGACTCATTATGGGGTATGGCTACACCTTC.

The J gene is TRBJ2-2, the V gene TRBV6-6; D is possibly TRBD2 (5 bases). The CDR3 has 18 residues. CDR1 is MNHNY, CDR2 SVGAGI, per germline (reference sequence). V lost 5 bases, J lost 4 bases, and 23 bases lay in between. The CDR3 DNA reads TGTGCCAGCAGTCTTTCCGGGGTACCAACCTGGGGCACCGGGGAGCTGTTTTTT. Its protein product is CASSLSGVPTWGTGELFF.

The chain has TRBV5-1 and TRBJ1-2; 9 bases align to TRBD1. This CDR3 is built from 15 residues. V was clipped by 0 bases and J by 4 bases; unmatched bases: 4. Germline loops: CDR1 SGHRS, CDR2 YFSETQ. CDR3: CASSLAGQGIYGYTF. CDR3 nucleotide sequence: TGCGCCAGCAGCTTGGCAGGACAGGGGATCTATGGCTACACCTTC.

The CDR3 sequence is CASSLRGIEPQHF. CDR3 sequence (DNA): TGTGCCAGCAGTTTAAGGGGAATTGAGCCCCAGCATTTT. The rearrangement joins TRBV27 to TRBJ1-5; possibly TRBD1 for D (5 bases). Germline lookup yields CDR1 MNHEY and CDR2 SMNVEV (reference sequence). V lost 2 bases and J 8 bases, leaving 10 bases between the germline ends. The CDR3 runs 13 residues.

The chain recombines TRBV6-6 with TRBJ1-5; no reliable D call. Germline V gene sequence: CDR1 MNHNY, CDR2 SVGAGI (reference sequence). The CDR3 contains 16 residues. The V gene lost 0 bases and the J gene lost 0 bases, with 9 bases spanning the gap. This chain's CDR3 is CASSYSSGYSNQPQHF. The DNA of the CDR3 is TGTGCCAGCAGTTACTCGAGCGGGTATAGCAATCAGCCCCAGCATTTT.

This chain links TRBV5-1 with TRBJ2-5, with 10 bases fitting TRBD2. The CDR3 extends over 16 amino acids. Germline assignment: CDR1 SGHRS and CDR2 YFSETQ. The V and J ends lost 4 bases and 1 base, in that order; junction bases with no gene match: 7. The CDR3: CASSRVAGGFQETQYF. In DNA form, the CDR3 reads TGCGCCAGCAGCCGGGTAGCGGGGGGTTTCCAAGAGACCCAGTACTTC.

The chain employs TRBV19 and TRBJ1-2; D gene unclear. The CDR3 runs to 16 residues. Trimming pared 2 bases from V and 5 bases from J, leaving 18 bases between. CDR1 and CDR2 (germline): LNHDA, SQIVND (reference sequence). This chain's CDR3 is CASSISSTVLWYGYTF. CDR3 sequence (DNA): TGTGCCAGTAGTATATCTTCAACAGTGCTATGGTATGGCTACACCTTC.

This chain links TRBV6-4 with TRBJ2-3; D may be TRBD2 (6 bases). This CDR3 has 14 amino acids. V lost 5 bases and J lost 6, with 15 bases in between. Germline V lookup: CDR1 MRHNA, CDR2 SNTAGT. The CDR3: CASSPGGLLDTQYF. The CDR3 region has the DNA TGTGCCAGCAGTCCCGGGGGACTCCTGGATACGCAGTATTTT.

The rearrangement links TRBV18 to TRBJ1-1; the D gene is possibly TRBD1 (6 bases). Germline lookup yields CDR1 KGHSH and CDR2 LQKENI. CDR3 length: 14 residues. Trimming stripped 1 base from V and 2 bases from J, with 8 bases between. CDR3 sequence (DNA): TGTGCCAGCTCACCACAGGGGGAAAACACTGAAGCTTTCTTT. Amino acid sequence: CASSPQGENTEAFF.